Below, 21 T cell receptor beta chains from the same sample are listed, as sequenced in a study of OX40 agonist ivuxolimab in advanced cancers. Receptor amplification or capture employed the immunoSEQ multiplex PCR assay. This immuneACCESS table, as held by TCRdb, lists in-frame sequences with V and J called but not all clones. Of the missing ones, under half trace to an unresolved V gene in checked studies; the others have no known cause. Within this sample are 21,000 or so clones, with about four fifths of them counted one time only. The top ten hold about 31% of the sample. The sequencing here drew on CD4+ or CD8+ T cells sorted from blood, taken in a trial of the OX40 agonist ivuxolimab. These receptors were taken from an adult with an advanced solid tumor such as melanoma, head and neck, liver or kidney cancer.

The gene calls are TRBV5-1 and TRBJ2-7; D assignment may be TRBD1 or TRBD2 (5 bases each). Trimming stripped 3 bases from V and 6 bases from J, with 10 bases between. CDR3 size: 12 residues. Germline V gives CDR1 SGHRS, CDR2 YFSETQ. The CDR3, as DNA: TGCGCCAGCAGCTACGGGACCGCCGAGCAGTACTTC. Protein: CASSYGTAEQYF.

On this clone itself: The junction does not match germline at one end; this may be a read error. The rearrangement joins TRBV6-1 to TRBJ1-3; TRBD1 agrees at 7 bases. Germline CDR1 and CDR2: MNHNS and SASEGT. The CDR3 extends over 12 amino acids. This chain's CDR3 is CASTLKQGPPHF. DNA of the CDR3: TGTGCCAGCACCCTGAAACAGGGGCCTCCCCATTTT.

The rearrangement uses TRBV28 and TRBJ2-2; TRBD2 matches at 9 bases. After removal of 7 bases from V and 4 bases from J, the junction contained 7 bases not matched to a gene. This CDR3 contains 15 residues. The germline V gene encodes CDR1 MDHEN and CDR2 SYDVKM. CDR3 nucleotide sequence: TGTGCCAGCACGAGCGGGAGGAGGAGCACCGGGGAGCTGTTTTTT. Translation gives CASTSGRRSTGELFF. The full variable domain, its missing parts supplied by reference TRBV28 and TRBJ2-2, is DVKVTQSSRYLVKRTGEKVFLECVQDMDHENMFWYRQDPGLGLRLIYFSYDVKMKEKGDIPEGYSVSREKKERFSLILESASTNQTSMYLCASTSGRRSTGELFFGEGSRLTVL.

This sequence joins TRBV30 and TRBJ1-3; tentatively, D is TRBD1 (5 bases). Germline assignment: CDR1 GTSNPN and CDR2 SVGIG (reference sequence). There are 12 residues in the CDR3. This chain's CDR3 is CARGDSGNTIYF. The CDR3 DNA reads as TGTGCTCGGGGGGACTCTGGAAACACCATATATTTT.

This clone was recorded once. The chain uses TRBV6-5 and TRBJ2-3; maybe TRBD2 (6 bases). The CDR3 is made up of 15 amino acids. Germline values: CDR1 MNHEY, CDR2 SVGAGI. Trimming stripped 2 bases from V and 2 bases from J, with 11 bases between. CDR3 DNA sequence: TGTGCCAGCAGTTACGGGGTAGCGGCCACAGATACGCAGTATTTT. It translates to CASSYGVAATDTQYF.

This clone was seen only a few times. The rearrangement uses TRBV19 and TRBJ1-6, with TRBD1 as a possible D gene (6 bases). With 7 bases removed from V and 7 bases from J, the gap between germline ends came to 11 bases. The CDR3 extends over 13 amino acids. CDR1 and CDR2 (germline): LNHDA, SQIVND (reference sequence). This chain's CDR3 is CASNQGRNSPLHF. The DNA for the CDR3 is TGTGCCAGTAATCAGGGGCGGAATTCACCCCTCCACTTT.

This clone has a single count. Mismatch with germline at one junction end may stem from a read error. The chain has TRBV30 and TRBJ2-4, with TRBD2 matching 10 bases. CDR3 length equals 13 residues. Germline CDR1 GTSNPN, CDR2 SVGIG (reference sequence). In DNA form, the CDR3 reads TGTGCCTGGGGTGTACTAGCGGGGAACATTCAGTACTTC. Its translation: CAWGVLAGNIQYF.

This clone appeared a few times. CDR3 region: CASSVSGSPLHEQFF. In DNA, the CDR3 is TGTGCCAGCAGCGTATCTGGATCGCCCCTCCATGAGCAGTTCTTC. The rearrangement uses TRBV9 and TRBJ2-1, with D unresolved. The V end was cut by 1 base, the J end by 8 bases, with 16 bases between. Germline CDR1 and CDR2: SGDLS and YYNGEE. The CDR3 runs 15 residues. The entire variable domain, with the rest obtained from reference TRBV9 and TRBJ2-1, is as follows: DSGVTQTPKHLITATGQRVTLRCSPRSGDLSVYWYQQSLDQGLQFLIQYYNGEERAKGNILERFSAQQFPDLHSELNLSSLELGDSALYFCASSVSGSPLHEQFFGPGTRLTVL.

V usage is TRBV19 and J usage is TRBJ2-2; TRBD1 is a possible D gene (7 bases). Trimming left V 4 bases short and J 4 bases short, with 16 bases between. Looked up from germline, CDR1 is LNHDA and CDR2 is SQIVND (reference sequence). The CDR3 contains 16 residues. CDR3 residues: CASSTRGGGGTGELFF. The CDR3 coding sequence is TGTGCCAGTAGTACCCGAGGAGGGGGCGGCACCGGGGAGCTGTTTTTT. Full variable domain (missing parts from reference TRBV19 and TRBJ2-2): DGGITQSPKYLFRKEGQNVTLSCEQNLNHDAMYWYRQDPGQGLRLIYYSQIVNDFQKGDIAEGYSVSREKKESFPLTVTSAQKNPTAFYLCASSTRGGGGTGELFFGEGSRLTVL.

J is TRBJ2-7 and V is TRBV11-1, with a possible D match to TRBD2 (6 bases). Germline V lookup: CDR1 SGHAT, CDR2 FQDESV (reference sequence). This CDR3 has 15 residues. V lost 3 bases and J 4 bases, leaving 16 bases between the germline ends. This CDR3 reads CASSLRLAAGYEQYF. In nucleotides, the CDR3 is TGTGCCAGCAGCTTGAGATTAGCGGCGGGGTACGAGCAGTACTTC.

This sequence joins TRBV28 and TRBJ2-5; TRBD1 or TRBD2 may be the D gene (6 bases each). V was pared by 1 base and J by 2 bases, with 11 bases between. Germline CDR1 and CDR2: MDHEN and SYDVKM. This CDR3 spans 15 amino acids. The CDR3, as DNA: TGTGCCAGCAGTTTATCCACAGGGACTCAAGAGACCCAGTACTTC. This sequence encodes CASSLSTGTQETQYF.

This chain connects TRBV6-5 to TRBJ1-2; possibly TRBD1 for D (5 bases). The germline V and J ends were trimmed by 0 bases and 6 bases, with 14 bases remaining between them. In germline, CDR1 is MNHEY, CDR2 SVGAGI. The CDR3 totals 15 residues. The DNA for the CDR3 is TGTGCCAGCAGTTACTCCTCAGGGTCTTTCCATGGCTACACCTTC. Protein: CASSYSSGSFHGYTF.

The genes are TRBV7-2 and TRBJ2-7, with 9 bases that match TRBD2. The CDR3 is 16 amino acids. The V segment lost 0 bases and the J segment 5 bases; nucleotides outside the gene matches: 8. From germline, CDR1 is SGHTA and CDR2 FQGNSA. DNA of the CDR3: TGTGCCAGCAGCTTAGCAGAGGCTAGCGGGAACGACGAGCAGTACTTC. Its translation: CASSLAEASGNDEQYF.

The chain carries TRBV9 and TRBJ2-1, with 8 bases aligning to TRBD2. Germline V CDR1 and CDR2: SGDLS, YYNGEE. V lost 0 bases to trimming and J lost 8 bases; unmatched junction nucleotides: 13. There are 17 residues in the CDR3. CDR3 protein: CASSVDLSGGESDEQFF. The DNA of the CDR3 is TGTGCCAGCAGCGTAGATCTGTCGGGAGGGGAGAGCGATGAGCAGTTCTTC.

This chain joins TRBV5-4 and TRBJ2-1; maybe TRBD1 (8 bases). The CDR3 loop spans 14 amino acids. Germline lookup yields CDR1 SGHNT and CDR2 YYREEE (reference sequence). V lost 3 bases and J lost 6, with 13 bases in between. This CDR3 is CASSYRGGINEQFF. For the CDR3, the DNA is TGTGCCAGCAGCTACAGGGGGGGGATCAATGAGCAGTTCTTC.

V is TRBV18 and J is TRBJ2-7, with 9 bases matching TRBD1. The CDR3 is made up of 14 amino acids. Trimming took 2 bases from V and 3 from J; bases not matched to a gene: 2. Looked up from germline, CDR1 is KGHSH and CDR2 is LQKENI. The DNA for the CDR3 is TGTGCCAGCTCACCAGCGACAGGGGGCTACGAGCAGTACTTC. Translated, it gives CASSPATGGYEQYF.

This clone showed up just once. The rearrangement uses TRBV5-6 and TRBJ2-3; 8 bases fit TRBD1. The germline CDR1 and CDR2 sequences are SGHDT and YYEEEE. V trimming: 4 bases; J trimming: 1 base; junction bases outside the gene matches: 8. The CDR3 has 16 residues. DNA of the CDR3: TGTGCCAGCAGCCTAGGGGGACAGGTTCGCACAGATACGCAGTATTTT. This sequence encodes CASSLGGQVRTDTQYF.

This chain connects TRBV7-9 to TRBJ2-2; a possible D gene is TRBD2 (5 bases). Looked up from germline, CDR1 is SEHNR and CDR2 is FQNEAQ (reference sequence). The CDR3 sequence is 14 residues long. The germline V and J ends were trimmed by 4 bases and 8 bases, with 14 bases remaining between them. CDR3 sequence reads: CASSSDERKGELFF. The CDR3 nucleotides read TGTGCCAGCAGCTCCGATGAGCGGAAAGGGGAGCTGTTTTTT.

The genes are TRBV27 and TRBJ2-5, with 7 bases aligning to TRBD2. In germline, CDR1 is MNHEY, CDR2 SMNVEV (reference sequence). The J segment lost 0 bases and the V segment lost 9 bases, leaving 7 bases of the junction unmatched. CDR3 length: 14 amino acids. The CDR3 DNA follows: TGTGCCAGTTGGGGGGGATTGTACCAAGAGACCCAGTACTTC. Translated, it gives CASWGGLYQETQYF.

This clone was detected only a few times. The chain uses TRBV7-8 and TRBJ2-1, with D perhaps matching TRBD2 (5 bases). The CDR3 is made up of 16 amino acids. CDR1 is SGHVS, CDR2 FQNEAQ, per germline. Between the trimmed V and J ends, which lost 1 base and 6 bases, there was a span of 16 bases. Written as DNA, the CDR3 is TGTGCCAGCAGCTTAGTTGTTCTACCCCTAGCCAATGAGCAGTTCTTC. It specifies CASSLVVLPLANEQFF. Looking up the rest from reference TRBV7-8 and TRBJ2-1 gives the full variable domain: GAGVSQSPRYKVAKRGQDVALRCDPISGHVSLFWYQQALGQGPEFLTYFQNEAQLDKSGLPSDRFFAERPEGSVSTLKIQRTQQEDSAVYLCASSLVVLPLANEQFFGPGTRLTVL.

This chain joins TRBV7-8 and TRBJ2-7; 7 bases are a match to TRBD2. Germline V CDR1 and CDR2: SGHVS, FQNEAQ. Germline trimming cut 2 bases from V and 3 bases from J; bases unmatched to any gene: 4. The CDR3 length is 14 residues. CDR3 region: CASSLTGGNYEQYF. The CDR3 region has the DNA TGTGCCAGCAGCTTAACGGGGGGAAACTACGAGCAGTACTTC.